This T cell receptor (beta chain) was sequenced during a study of cytomegalovirus exposure and HLA in healthy donors. This clone has more than one count but fewer than ten. What it binds is not known. General study findings and limits: V segments that were indistinguishable, TRBV6-2 and TRBV6-3 among them, were omitted from analysis.

13 Jbeta primers and 60 Vbeta primers were used for the PCR. The method was immunoSEQ multiplex PCR; TCRdb's version includes in-frame clones alone and lacks a portion of them. The top ten hold approximately 1.8% of the sample, which has approximately 160,000 clones, 70% to 85% seen once. CDR3 length: 16 amino acids. J gave up 0 bases and V 4 bases, and 8 bases lay outside the gene matches. CDR1 and CDR2 (germline): LGHNA, YSLEER. The origin of this receptor is a woman aged 30 to 39 in good health and CMV-seronegative. The chain combines TRBV4-3 with TRBJ2-7; 8 positions agree with TRBD2. Sample: PBMCs. The CDR3 bases are TGCGCCAGCAGCCCCACCAGCGGGGGAGTCTCCTACGAGCAGTACTTC. As protein: CASSPTSGGVSYEQYF.